This is a list of T cell receptor beta chains from one sample in a study of T cell changes during pregnancy in multiple sclerosis. Some clones are missing from TCRdb's copy, which holds only in-frame ones; the method was immunoSEQ multiplex PCR. The data contain fewer than 85,000 clones, around 93% of them singletons. Here the sequenced sample was peripheral blood, taken in the second trimester of pregnancy. The receptors were gathered from a female donor with multiple sclerosis, enrolled in a pregnancy study. CDR3s include the opening cysteine and the closing phenylalanine or tryptophan.

v_gene: TRBV4-2; j_gene: TRBJ2-5; CDR3aa: CASSQEGVTGGLETQYF
v_gene: TRBV19; j_gene: TRBJ1-2; CDR3aa: CASSTDWEGIDGYTF
v_gene: TRBV12-5; j_gene: TRBJ2-5; CDR3aa: CASGFSNTGPKETQYF
v_gene: TRBV5-1; j_gene: TRBJ2-3; CDR3aa: CASSLDGDTQYF
v_gene: TRBV6-5; j_gene: TRBJ2-1; CDR3aa: CASSFPTPAGAHEQFF
v_gene: TRBV28; j_gene: TRBJ1-5; CDR3aa: CASRSSGQGDEQPQHF
v_gene: TRBV5-1; j_gene: TRBJ2-1; CDR3aa: CASSAGGAIYNEQFF
v_gene: TRBV7-9; j_gene: TRBJ1-1; CDR3aa: CASSPGRTGMNTEAFF
v_gene: TRBV5-4; j_gene: TRBJ2-2; CDR3aa: CASSFQGSNTGELFF
v_gene: TRBV5-6; j_gene: TRBJ2-7; CDR3aa: CASSLEGATVEQYF
v_gene: TRBV2; j_gene: TRBJ1-5; CDR3aa: CASSEVRTGRRQPQHF
v_gene: TRBV10-3; j_gene: TRBJ2-3; CDR3aa: CAISEGEQGPLFF
v_gene: TRBV7-6; j_gene: TRBJ1-6; CDR3aa: CASSLTGGGSPLHF
v_gene: TRBV6-1; j_gene: TRBJ2-1; CDR3aa: CASNPAAGGYNEQFF
v_gene: TRBV9; j_gene: TRBJ1-1; CDR3aa: CASSATGTTEAFF
v_gene: TRBV11-2; j_gene: TRBJ1-4; CDR3aa: CASSLQQGASNEKLFF
v_gene: TRBV6-5; j_gene: TRBJ2-7; CDR3aa: CASSRLALSYEQYF
v_gene: TRBV19; j_gene: TRBJ2-1; CDR3aa: CASGAGTGLRNEQFF
v_gene: TRBV6-5; j_gene: TRBJ1-1; CDR3aa: CASSYDPRGEAFF
v_gene: TRBV5-1; j_gene: TRBJ2-7; CDR3aa: CASSFTVAYEQYF
v_gene: TRBV10-1; j_gene: TRBJ1-4; CDR3aa: CASEHPGQTHEKLFF
v_gene: TRBV30; j_gene: TRBJ1-3; CDR3aa: CAWSVAGTLSGNTIYF
v_gene: TRBV7-3; j_gene: TRBJ2-5; CDR3aa: CASSSSGQGGETQYF
v_gene: TRBV19; j_gene: TRBJ2-7; CDR3aa: CASSLDSSYEQYF